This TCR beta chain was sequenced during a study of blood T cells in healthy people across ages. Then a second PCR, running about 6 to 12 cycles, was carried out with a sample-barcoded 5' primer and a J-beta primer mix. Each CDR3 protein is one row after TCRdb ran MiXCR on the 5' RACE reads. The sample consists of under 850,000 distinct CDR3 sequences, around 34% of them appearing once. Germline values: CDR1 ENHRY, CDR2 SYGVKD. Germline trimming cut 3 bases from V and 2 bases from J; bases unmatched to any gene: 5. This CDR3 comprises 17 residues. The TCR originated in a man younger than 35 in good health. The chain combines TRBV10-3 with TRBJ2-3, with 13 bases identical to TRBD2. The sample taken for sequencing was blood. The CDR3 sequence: CAISDPGTSGITDTQYF. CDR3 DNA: TGTGCCATCAGTGACCCCGGGACTAGCGGGATCACAGATACGCAGTATTTT.